This T cell receptor beta chain was observed in a study of cytomegalovirus exposure and HLA in healthy donors. Study details: From HLA-typed donors, an early data release held around 80 million unique TCRs.

Remarks on this clone: Antigen: not known.

PCR primers comprised 60 Vbeta and 13 Jbeta primers. Clones were sequenced by immunoSEQ multiplex PCR, and TCRdb holds only the in-frame ones, with some missing. The sample records about 190,000 clones, 80% being singletons. Whole-study findings and limits: The number of N-insertions in an Asian-associated ancestry cluster was reportedly below the 666-donor mean in a later analysis. In vitro assays verified that a few CMV-associated chains recognized CMV antigens specifically. HLA-A and HLA-B allele assignments for most subjects were reportedly predicted accurately using TCR beta sequences.

The TCR sequence derives from a boy younger than 18 in good health and CMV-seronegative. Input material: PBMCs.

The CDR3 sequence: CASSTDSWSNTEAFF. In DNA, the CDR3 is TGTGCCAGTAGTACGGACAGCTGGAGTAACACTGAAGCTTTCTTT. V gene TRBV19 combines with J gene TRBJ1-1, with a weak D call TRBD1 (6 bases). The V end lost 4 bases, the J end lost 2 bases, and 14 bases lay between the germline ends. The CDR3 contains 15 residues. CDR1 and CDR2 (germline): LNHDA, SQIVND (reference sequence). The whole variable domain, filled in from reference TRBV19 and TRBJ1-1, reads DGGITQSPKYLFRKEGQNVTLSCEQNLNHDAMYWYRQDPGQGLRLIYYSQIVNDFQKGDIAEGYSVSREKKESFPLTVTSAQKNPTAFYLCASSTDSWSNTEAFFGQGTRLTVV.